These T cell receptor beta chains were read from a single sample in a study of human T cells and chemical hapten exposure. TCRdb redid the calling of the RACE reads with MiXCR, one entry per CDR3 protein. The sample has nearly 350,000 distinct CDR3 sequences, around 6.9% seen once. This material consisted of whole blood, taken in connection with sensitization to the hapten diphenylcyclopropenone (DPC). The receptors were sampled from a woman between 18 and 29 years old with alopecia areata. Some clones in this sample may be carry-over from other donors' samples. CDR3s include the opening cysteine and the closing phenylalanine or tryptophan. The order of the fields is CDR3 length, V gene, clone size, D gene, J gene, CDR3 protein, CDR3 DNA. The D gene is left open where the match is weak. Some rows mark clone size as missing; the rest say once, few, many or name a class of expanded clone.

>15|TRBV19|few|TRBD1|TRBJ1-1
CASRLYGTDFNEAFF
TGTGCCAGTAGGCTATATGGGACAGATTTTAACGAAGCTTTCTTT
>15|TRBV4-1|many|-|TRBJ2-4
CASSPRGSFVDIQYF
TGCGCCAGCAGCCCAAGAGGGAGCTTTGTTGACATTCAGTACTTC
>13|TRBV7-9|many|-|TRBJ2-3
CASSLSKGDTQYF
TGTGCCAGCAGCTTATCAAAAGGGGATACGCAGTATTTT
>15|TRBV20-1|many|TRBD2|TRBJ2-7
CSAGLAGAPAYEQYF
TGCAGTGCAGGACTAGCGGGGGCTCCGGCCTACGAGCAGTACTTC
>14|TRBV6-1|many|-|TRBJ2-7
CASSGRGARYEQYF
TGTGCCAGCAGTGGTCGGGGGGCAAGATACGAGCAGTACTTC
>13|TRBV3-1|many|TRBD1|TRBJ1-2
CASSLGGGSGYTF
TGTGCCAGCAGCCTGGGAGGGGGCAGTGGCTACACCTTC
>13|TRBV6-5|many|-|TRBJ2-3
CASSGVWPDTQYF
TGTGCCAGCAGCGGGGTATGGCCAGATACGCAGTATTTT
>16|TRBV5-1|few|TRBD2|TRBJ2-3
CASSLAIAGASDTQYF
TGCGCCAGCAGCTTGGCTATAGCGGGGGCTTCAGATACGCAGTATTTT
>14|TRBV3-1|few|-|TRBJ1-2
CASSRTTANYGYTF
TGTGCCAGCAGTCGGACAACGGCTAACTATGGCTACACCTTC
>17|TRBV6-1|-|-|TRBJ2-7
CASSEILVFNSSYEQYF
TGTGCCAGCAGTGAAATCCTTGTATTTAACTCCTCCTACGAGCAGTACTTC
>14|TRBV7-2|many|-|TRBJ1-5
CASSLLGGNQPQHF
TGTGCCAGCAGCTTATTGGGAGGCAATCAGCCCCAGCATTTT
>15|TRBV15|-|TRBD2|TRBJ2-3
CATSREGTNTDTQYF
TGTGCCACCAGCAGAGAGGGGACTAACACAGATACGCAGTATTTT
>13|TRBV13|-|-|TRBJ2-1
CASSPRGYNEQFF
TGTGCCAGCAGCCCCCGGGGGTACAATGAGCAGTTCTTC
>15|TRBV4-3|many|-|TRBJ2-7
CASSRYGDNDYEQYF
TGCGCCAGCAGCCGCTATGGGGACAATGACTACGAGCAGTACTTC
>15|TRBV7-2|-|-|TRBJ2-5
CASSLEKNLLETQYF
TGTGCCAGCAGCTTAGAGAAAAACCTCCTAGAGACCCAGTACTTC
>19|TRBV10-3|-|TRBD2|TRBJ2-2
CAISESSAGGPRDTGELFF
TGTGCCATCAGTGAGTCGTCCGCGGGGGGCCCTCGCGACACCGGGGAGCTGTTTTTT